This TCR beta chain was documented in a study of control samples from healthy donors and cancer patients. The CDR3 sequence is 15 residues long. V was pared by 5 bases and J by 4 bases, with 8 bases of the junction left unmatched. Germline assignment: CDR1 SGHRS and CDR2 YFSETQ. Some clones are missing from TCRdb's copy, which holds only in-frame ones; the method was immunoSEQ multiplex PCR. The sample shows about 130,000 clones, 92% of them seen only once. The source is a woman aged 50 to 60 in good health. This sequence joins TRBV5-1 and TRBJ2-3, with TRBD1 identical over 9 bases. The specimen sequenced was blood. The CDR3, as DNA: TGCGCCAGCAGACTCCGGGACAGGGATCCAGATACGCAGTATTTT. This encodes CASRLRDRDPDTQYF.